The 5 T cell receptor beta chains presented below share a single source sample, sequenced in a study of metastatic and nonmetastatic thyroid tumors. TCRdb re-analyzed the PCR reads using MiXCR. The sample carries more than 20,000 clones, 22% recorded once. None of the patients had undergone any treatment ahead of thyroid surgery. The sample consisted of tumor tissue. Every receptor here comes from a female donor with papillary thyroid cancer or a benign thyroid nodule (not recorded which). Some clones in this sample may be carry-over from other donors' samples.

The chain couples TRBV19 to TRBJ2-1; TRBD1 might be the D (6 bases). V was trimmed by 11 bases and J by 6 bases, leaving 23 bases between them. The CDR3 consists of 15 residues. In germline, CDR1 is LNHDA, CDR2 SQIVND (reference sequence). The CDR3 bases are TGTGCCCATAAAAATTGTAGGGGGACAATCAATGAGCAGTTCTTC. It translates to CAHKNCRGTINEQFF.

This clone was picked up a small number of times. The V and J genes are TRBV6-1 and TRBJ2-1; 9 bases align to TRBD1. The germline V gene encodes CDR1 MNHNS and CDR2 SASEGT. This CDR3 has 16 residues. J gave up 4 bases and V 7 bases, and 11 bases lay outside the gene matches. CDR3 protein: CASTRTAGTGYNEQFF. The CDR3 nucleotides are TGTGCCAGCACTCGGACCGCCGGGACAGGGTACAATGAGCAGTTCTTC.

This clone was picked up many times. The chain uses TRBV19 and TRBJ1-6; tentatively, D is TRBD1 (6 bases). Trimming took 5 bases from V and 5 from J, leaving 16 bases between them. This CDR3 region has 16 residues. Germline values: CDR1 LNHDA, CDR2 SQIVND (reference sequence). The CDR3 here is CASSLGQSSNNSPLHF. CDR3 sequence (DNA): TGTGCCAGTAGTCTTGGACAGTCCTCTAATAATTCACCCCTCCACTTT.

This clone was seen a few times. The chain is built from TRBV19 and TRBJ2-1; maybe TRBD1 (5 bases). V was cut by 8 bases and J by 6 bases, with 8 bases left in between. The germline V gene encodes CDR1 LNHDA and CDR2 SQIVND (reference sequence). The CDR3 runs to 11 residues. CDR3 residues: CASWGPNEQFF. The CDR3 DNA reads as TGTGCCAGTTGGGGCCCCAATGAGCAGTTCTTC.

The chain joins TRBV20-1 to TRBJ2-7; 7 bases line up with TRBD2. CDR1 and CDR2 from the germline V gene are DFQATT and SNEGSKA (reference sequence). The CDR3 length is 16 residues. V was clipped by 3 bases and J by 1 base; unmatched bases: 12. The chain's CDR3 is CSARTSGAPTSYEQYF. CDR3 coding DNA: TGCAGTGCTAGGACCAGCGGGGCTCCCACGTCCTACGAGCAGTACTTC.